These T cell receptor beta chains were read from a single sample in a study of glioma-infiltrating T cells after dendritic cell vaccination. Clones were sequenced by immunoSEQ multiplex PCR, and TCRdb holds only the in-frame ones, with some missing. Of 90,000 to 100,000 clones listed, approximately 81% are singletons. Sequencing used blood, obtained before dendritic cell vaccination. These receptors came from a human donor with glioblastoma. The CDR3 runs from the conserved cysteine through the conserved F or W. The D gene is left open where the match is weak. Clone sizes are given selectively: once, few, many, or a class where the clone is expanded.

j_gene	d_gene	v_gene	abundance	CDR3aa	CDR3nt
TRBJ2-1	-	TRBV5-1	-	CASSLAGTYNEQFF	TGCGCCAGCAGCTTGGCGGGGACCTACAATGAGCAGTTCTTC
TRBJ2-4	-	TRBV9	few	CASSVADSRDIQYF	TGTGCCAGCAGCGTAGCCGATTCCAGGGACATTCAGTACTTC
TRBJ2-1	TRBD2	TRBV19	-	CASSIGVAGYNEQFF	TGTGCCAGTAGTATAGGGGTAGCGGGATACAATGAGCAGTTCTTC
TRBJ2-1	TRBD2	TRBV7-7	-	CASSLGSGSGYNEQFF	TGTGCTAGCAGCTTAGGGAGCGGGAGCGGCTACAATGAGCAGTTCTTC
TRBJ2-2	-	TRBV19	-	CASTSMLGRDTGELFF	TGTGCCAGTACATCGATGTTGGGCAGAGACACCGGGGAGCTGTTTTTT
TRBJ1-2	TRBD1	TRBV10-3	-	CAISATSGTGNYGYTF	TGTGCCATCAGCGCGACTTCCGGGACAGGGAACTATGGCTACACCTTC
TRBJ2-5	-	TRBV5-1	-	CASSLVQETQYF	TGCGCCAGCAGCTTGGTACAAGAGACCCAGTACTTC
TRBJ2-7	-	TRBV27	-	CASSFSSARDEQYF	TGTGCCAGCAGTTTCTCCTCCGCCCGGGACGAGCAGTACTTC
TRBJ1-2	-	TRBV12-2	once	CAPWGPVPYGYTF	TGTGCGCCGTGGGGCCCCGTCCCATATGGCTACACCTTC
TRBJ2-5	-	TRBV18	-	CASSPPGSKGETQYF	TGTGCCAGCTCACCACCGGGCTCGAAAGGAGAGACCCAGTACTTC
TRBJ2-3	TRBD2	TRBV7-3	-	CASSLGGYLGRTDTQYF	TGTGCCAGCAGTTTGGGGGGGTATTTAGGAAGGACAGATACGCAGTATTTT
TRBJ2-1	TRBD2	TRBV5-4	-	CASSHSGGEAYNEQFF	TGTGCCAGCAGCCACAGCGGGGGGGAGGCCTACAATGAGCAGTTCTTC
TRBJ1-2	TRBD1	TRBV11-2	-	CASSLGQGSYGYTF	TGTGCCAGCAGCTTAGGACAGGGCAGCTATGGCTACACCTTC
TRBJ1-3	TRBD1	TRBV6-6	-	CASRWDRGSTGNTIYF	TGTGCCAGCAGATGGGACAGGGGGAGCACTGGAAACACCATATATTTT
TRBJ2-7	-	TRBV2	few	CASSESSYEQYF	TGTGCCAGCAGCGAGAGCTCCTACGAGCAGTACTTC
TRBJ2-4	TRBD2	TRBV10-3	-	CAISEPRLAGVQYF	TGTGCCATCAGTGAGCCGAGGCTAGCGGGAGTTCAGTACTTC
TRBJ2-5	TRBD1	TRBV5-1	-	CASSLSGTGDFETQYF	TGCGCCAGCAGCTTGAGTGGGACAGGGGATTTTGAGACCCAGTACTTC
TRBJ2-1	TRBD2	TRBV5-1	-	CASSQLAEDYNEQFF	TGCGCCAGCAGCCAACTAGCGGAAGACTACAATGAGCAGTTCTTC
TRBJ2-7	-	TRBV5-1	-	CASSYSHSYEQYF	TGCGCCAGCAGCTACTCTCACTCCTACGAGCAGTACTTC
TRBJ2-7	-	TRBV12-5	few	CASGLVDSYEQYF	TGTGCTAGTGGTTTGGTAGATAGCTACGAGCAGTACTTC
TRBJ2-7	TRBD2	TRBV5-1	-	CASSWGTSGRSYEQYF	TGCGCCAGCAGCTGGGGGACTAGCGGGCGCTCCTACGAGCAGTACTTC
TRBJ2-5	-	TRBV7-6	-	CASSLASGIETQYF	TGTGCCAGCAGCTTAGCGTCCGGGATTGAGACCCAGTACTTC
TRBJ2-6	TRBD1	TRBV2	-	CASSKDRGLGGANVLTF	TGTGCCAGCAGTAAAGACAGGGGTCTTGGTGGGGCCAACGTCCTGACTTTC
TRBJ2-7	-	TRBV7-9	-	CASSFSGGYEQYF	TGTGCCAGCAGCTTTTCCGGGGGTTACGAGCAGTACTTC
TRBJ1-1	TRBD1	TRBV7-9	-	CASSSTGQPNTEAFF	TGTGCCAGCAGCTCAACGGGACAGCCGAACACTGAAGCTTTCTTT
TRBJ1-3	TRBD1	TRBV28	few	CASRERTGSGNTIYF	TGTGCCAGCAGAGAGAGGACAGGGTCTGGAAACACCATATATTTT
TRBJ1-5	-	TRBV6-6	-	CASRFRQNSNQPQHF	TGTGCCAGCCGATTTCGACAAAATAGCAATCAGCCCCAGCATTTT
TRBJ2-3	TRBD2	TRBV27	few	CASSLSNGLAGAITDTQYF	TGTGCCAGCAGTTTATCGAACGGACTAGCGGGAGCGATCACAGATACGCAGTATTTT
TRBJ1-5	-	TRBV19	-	CASSIWGDSNQPQHF	TGTGCCAGTAGTATTTGGGGGGATAGCAATCAGCCCCAGCATTTT
TRBJ2-3	TRBD2	TRBV9	-	CASSVGAGGWSTDTQYF	TGTGCCAGCAGCGTAGGAGCGGGAGGCTGGAGCACAGATACGCAGTATTTT
TRBJ1-4	-	TRBV2	-	CASSVGRAGEKLFF	TGTGCCAGCAGTGTGGGCAGGGCTGGAGAAAAACTGTTTTTT
TRBJ1-1	TRBD1	TRBV11-3	-	CASSLQGDNTEAFF	TGTGCCAGCAGCTTGCAGGGGGATAACACTGAAGCTTTCTTT
TRBJ1-6	-	TRBV9	-	CASGGSYNSPLHF	TGTGCCAGCGGGGGGTCCTATAATTCACCCCTCCACTTT